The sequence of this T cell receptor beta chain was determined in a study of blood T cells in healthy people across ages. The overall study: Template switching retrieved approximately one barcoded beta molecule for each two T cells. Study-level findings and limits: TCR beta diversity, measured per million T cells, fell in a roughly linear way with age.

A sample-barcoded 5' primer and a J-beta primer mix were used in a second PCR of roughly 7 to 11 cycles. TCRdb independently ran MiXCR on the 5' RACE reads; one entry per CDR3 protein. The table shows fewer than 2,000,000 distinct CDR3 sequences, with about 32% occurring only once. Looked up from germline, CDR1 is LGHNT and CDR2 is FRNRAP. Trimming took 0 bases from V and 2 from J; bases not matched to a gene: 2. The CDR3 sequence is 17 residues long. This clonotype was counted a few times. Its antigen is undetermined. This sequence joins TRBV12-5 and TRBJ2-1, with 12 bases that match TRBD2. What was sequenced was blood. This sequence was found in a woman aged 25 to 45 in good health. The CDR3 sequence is CASGLVPSGRAYNEQFF. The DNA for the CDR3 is TGTGCTAGTGGTTTGGTCCCTAGCGGGAGGGCCTACAATGAGCAGTTCTTC. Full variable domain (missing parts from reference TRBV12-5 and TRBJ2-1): DARVTQTPRHKVTEMGQEVTMRCQPILGHNTVFWYRQTMMQGLELLAYFRNRAPLDDSGMPKDRFSAEMPDATLATLKIQPSEPRDSAVYFCASGLVPSGRAYNEQFFGPGTRLTVL.